A selection of T cell receptor beta chains follows, all from one sample in a study of post-analysis software for immune sequencing data. TCRdb used MiXCR to reprocess the PCR reads, holding one entry per CDR3 protein. The sample has roughly 170,000 distinct CDR3 sequences; 30% are singletons. Sequencing was carried out using blood. The receptors originated from a girl between 10 and 17 years old with multiple sclerosis. Both conserved end residues are trimmed from each CDR3.

V	J	CDR3
TRBV6-1	TRBJ2-1	AGRNPRRDEQF
TRBV28	TRBJ1-2	ASGYLQGSYGYT
TRBV29-1	TRBJ2-4	SVLQGRSGQNIQY
TRBV9	TRBJ1-1	ASSDVTGWNEAF
TRBV14	TRBJ2-3	ASSQGVSTDTQY
TRBV7-8	TRBJ1-1	ASSSYRGWGTEAF
TRBV20-1	TRBJ2-1	SARRTSGRDKPYNEQF
TRBV7-8	TRBJ2-3	ASSLAGNEY
TRBV20-1	TRBJ1-1	SARTPAANTEAF
TRBV6-1	TRBJ1-5	ASTLRGRDQPQH
TRBV9	TRBJ1-2	ASSTETSIPAYGYT
TRBV7-3	TRBJ2-5	ASSQIGSETQY
TRBV28	TRBJ1-4	ASSSSVGQGDGGEKLF
TRBV5-1	.	ASSPICEAHEQY
TRBV6-2/TRBV6-3	TRBJ2-5	ASSYQVAGVETQY
TRBV6-6	TRBJ2-3	ASTAGSDGSTDTQY
TRBV20-1	TRBJ2-3	SARPQRGGSTDTQY
TRBV7-9	TRBJ2-1	ASSPLPPGLAGGGEQF
TRBV10-3	TRBJ2-3	AISGSRSGTDTQY
TRBV20-1	TRBJ2-1	SAVSQGSFAYNEQF
TRBV9	TRBJ2-3	ASSGGSAGSTDTQY
TRBV29-1	TRBJ1-2	SVDSSGIEGHGYT
TRBV19	TRBJ2-5	ASRPNSEETQY
TRBV21-1	TRBJ2-7	ASSKSGLRREQY
TRBV6-5	TRBJ1-2	ASSPTGMVGYT
TRBV30	TRBJ1-2	AGTGDSIDSNYGYT
TRBV20-1	TRBJ1-1	SARQGATEAF
TRBV7-2	TRBJ1-5	ASSWDGSEPQH
TRBV12-3/TRBV12-4	TRBJ1-6	ASSLTGRGSPLH
TRBV5-1	TRBJ2-6	ASSLGGRTSGANVLT
TRBV5-1	TRBJ2-5	ASSLAQEGTQY